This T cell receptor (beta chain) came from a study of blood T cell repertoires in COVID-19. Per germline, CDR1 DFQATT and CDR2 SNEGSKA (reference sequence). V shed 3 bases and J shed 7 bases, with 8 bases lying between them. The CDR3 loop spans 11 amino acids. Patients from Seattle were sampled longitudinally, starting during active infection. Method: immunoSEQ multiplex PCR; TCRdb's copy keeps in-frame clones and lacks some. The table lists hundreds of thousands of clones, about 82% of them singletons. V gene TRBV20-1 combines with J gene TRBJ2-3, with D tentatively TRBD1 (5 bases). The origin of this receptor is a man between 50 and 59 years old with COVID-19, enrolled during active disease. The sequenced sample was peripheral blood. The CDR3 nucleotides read TGCAGTGCTAGTTTGGACAATACGCAGTATTTT. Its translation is CSASLDNTQYF.